This record concerns one T cell receptor beta chain sequence. The sample originates from a study of control samples from healthy donors and cancer patients. Trimming removed 8 bases from V and 5 bases from J, with 8 bases in between. The V gene's germline CDR1 is LNHDA and CDR2 SQIVND (reference sequence). The CDR3 covers 11 residues. Sequencing was performed with immunoSEQ multiplex PCR; in TCRdb, only in-frame clones are kept and a portion is missing. The sample contains about 50,000 clones, roughly 93% of which appear only once. Source material: PBMCs. This clonotype originated in a woman aged 50 to 60 with head and neck cancer. V usage is TRBV19 and J usage is TRBJ2-3; D may be TRBD1 (5 bases). The CDR3 sequence: CASSQGDTQYF. The CDR3 DNA is TGTGCCAGTTCCCAGGGAGATACGCAGTATTTT.